The present TCR beta chain was sequenced within a study of sequential checkpoint blockade in melanoma. The wider study: Both treatment sequences were followed by maintenance nivolumab.

Germline V gene data show CDR1 as WNHNN and CDR2 as SYGVQD (reference sequence). The V end lost 3 bases, the J end lost 0 bases, and 8 bases lay between the germline ends. The CDR3 runs to 15 residues. Sequencing was performed with immunoSEQ multiplex PCR; in TCRdb, only in-frame clones are kept and a portion is missing. The sample lists 40,000 or so clones; approximately 84% were seen once. Treatment in this sample: randomized to nivolumab then ipilimumab (arm A) or the reverse (arm B). This specimen consisted of CD8+ T cells sorted from blood (inferred from file names), obtained from a patient given nivolumab and ipilimumab in sequence. This receptor was taken from a human donor with melanoma. The rearrangement joins TRBV10-1 to TRBJ2-2, with D perhaps matching TRBD1 (5 bases). CDR3 protein: CASSESGSNTGELFF. CDR3 sequence (DNA): TGCGCCAGCAGTGAATCAGGGTCGAACACCGGGGAGCTGTTTTTT.